These T cell receptor beta chains were read from a single sample in a study of shared clonotypes between healthy human individuals. TCRdb's copy holds only in-frame clones and misses some; the assay was immunoSEQ multiplex PCR. Seen here are roughly 500,000 clones, approximately 95% observed once, and the top ten hold around 0.067%. The sequenced sample consisted of naive CD4+ T cells sorted from blood. Source of these receptors: a woman aged 25 to 39 in good health. CDR3s include the opening cysteine and the closing phenylalanine or tryptophan. The D gene is left open where the match is weak. Expanded clones get a size class; other rows say once, few or many, or leave the size out.

DNA	CDR3	V	size	D	J
TGTGCCAGCAGCACGGGACAGGGGGTCACTGAAGCTTTCTTT	CASSTGQGVTEAFF	TRBV28	-	TRBD1	TRBJ1-1
TGTGCCAGCTCACCTGTGGTCGGCGCCGGAAGCTCTGGAAACACCATATATTTT	CASSPVVGAGSSGNTIYF	TRBV18	-	-	TRBJ1-3
TGTGCCAGCTCACCCTCGGGGTCTGGAAACACCATATATTTT	CASSPSGSGNTIYF	TRBV18	-	-	TRBJ1-3
TGCGCCAGCAGCTTGCAGACTAGCGGGAGGGGCTCCTACAATGAGCAGTTCTTC	CASSLQTSGRGSYNEQFF	TRBV5-1	-	TRBD2	TRBJ2-1
TGTGCCAGCAGTTCCGCCCGGGACAGGGGGCTTTACGAGCAGTACTTC	CASSSARDRGLYEQYF	TRBV28	-	TRBD1	TRBJ2-7
TGCGCCAGCAGCCAACTAGCGGGAGTGAGGCCTAATGAGCAGTTCTTC	CASSQLAGVRPNEQFF	TRBV4-1	once	TRBD2	TRBJ2-1
TGTGCCAGTAGGATGGGGGCACATTCGGACGGCCTCCAAGAGACCCAGTACTTC	CASRMGAHSDGLQETQYF	TRBV19	-	-	TRBJ2-5
TGTGCCACCAAGGGACAGAACACCGGGGAGCTGTTTTTT	CATKGQNTGELFF	TRBV15	-	-	TRBJ2-2
TGTGCCAGCAGTGAACCGATCGCCGGAAACACCATATATTTT	CASSEPIAGNTIYF	TRBV6-1	-	-	TRBJ1-3
TGTGCCAGCAGTTTCGGGGAATACGAGCAGTACTTC	CASSFGEYEQYF	TRBV7-9	-	-	TRBJ2-7
TGTGCCAGCAGTTACCCACAGGTCACCTACGAGCAGTACTTC	CASSYPQVTYEQYF	TRBV6-5	-	-	TRBJ2-7
TGTGCCAGCACGCCGGGACAGCAAGAGACCCAGTACTTC	CASTPGQQETQYF	TRBV2	-	TRBD1	TRBJ2-5
TGTGCCAGTAGACGGGACAGGACAGCGGGCCAGCCCCAGCATTTT	CASRRDRTAGQPQHF	TRBV19	-	TRBD1	TRBJ1-5
TGTGCCAGCAGCTTTAGCGGAACCCCAGCCCTGGGTGAGCAGTTCTTC	CASSFSGTPALGEQFF	TRBV11-3	once	-	TRBJ2-1
TGCGCCAGCAGCCAAATTGTTGGGGTCGTAGGGACCCAGTACTTC	CASSQIVGVVGTQYF	TRBV4-1	-	-	TRBJ2-5
TGTGCCAGCAGCGAACTAGCGGGAGTTAACATTCAGTACTTC	CASSELAGVNIQYF	TRBV6-1	-	TRBD2	TRBJ2-4
TGTGCCTGGACCGATTTGGCAGGGATCCACGAGCAGTACTTC	CAWTDLAGIHEQYF	TRBV30	-	-	TRBJ2-7
TGTGCCAGCAGCGCCCAGGGGGCGGGGGCCAACGTCCTGACTTTC	CASSAQGAGANVLTF	TRBV11-2	-	TRBD1	TRBJ2-6
TGTGCCAGCAGCTTAGTATGGCCAGCGGACACTGAAGCTTTCTTT	CASSLVWPADTEAFF	TRBV7-9	-	-	TRBJ1-1
TGCGCCAGCAGCTTGGCGTTGGGTACAACGAACACCGGGGAGCTGTTTTTT	CASSLALGTTNTGELFF	TRBV5-1	-	-	TRBJ2-2
TGTGCCAGTAGTATTTATTGGGGGCAAGCGGGAGTTTCCTACGAGCAGTACTTC	CASSIYWGQAGVSYEQYF	TRBV19	once	TRBD2	TRBJ2-7
TGTGCCAGCAGTTTCACGGGACGGCGGTACAATGAGCAGTTCTTC	CASSFTGRRYNEQFF	TRBV27	once	-	TRBJ2-1
TGTGCCAGCAGGGTGGGGGTGAGGTACAATGAGCAGTTCTTC	CASRVGVRYNEQFF	TRBV27	-	-	TRBJ2-1
TGCAGCGTTGGGCCTCGTTTAGTGGTTGACACTGAAGCTTTCTTT	CSVGPRLVVDTEAFF	TRBV29-1	once	-	TRBJ1-1
TGTGCCAGCAGTTTATATGGGGTAGGAAACACCATATATTTT	CASSLYGVGNTIYF	TRBV27	-	-	TRBJ1-3
TGTGCCAGCACACAGGGCTCTGGAAACACCATATATTTT	CASTQGSGNTIYF	TRBV27	-	-	TRBJ1-3
TGTGCCAGCAGCTTAGCGGGAGGGTATGATGCCTACGAGCAGTACTTC	CASSLAGGYDAYEQYF	TRBV7-8	once	TRBD2	TRBJ2-7
TGTGCCAGTCGAACAGGGGGGGCCTATGGCTACACCTTC	CASRTGGAYGYTF	TRBV28	-	TRBD1	TRBJ1-2
TGTGCCAGCAGTACTATAGCCAAAAACATTCAGTACTTC	CASSTIAKNIQYF	TRBV2	-	-	TRBJ2-4
TGTGCCAGCAGCCGACCAGGGTCCTACGAGCAGTACTTC	CASSRPGSYEQYF	TRBV7-9	-	-	TRBJ2-7
TGTGCCAGCAGCGCCGGAGCGGACCCCCGCTCCTACGAGCAGTACTTC	CASSAGADPRSYEQYF	TRBV9	-	-	TRBJ2-7
TGTGCCGGACCTGGGACAGGTAGGATTGATGGCTACACCTTC	CAGPGTGRIDGYTF	TRBV5-4	-	TRBD1	TRBJ1-2
TGTGCCAGCAGCGTACACTGGGACAATGAGCAGTTCTTC	CASSVHWDNEQFF	TRBV7-3	-	-	TRBJ2-1
TGCGCCAGCCAACGACAGGGTCAAGAGACCCAGTACTTC	CASQRQGQETQYF	TRBV5-1	-	TRBD1	TRBJ2-5
TGTGCCAGCAGTCCCCGTATGGCGCCGAGGGAGCAGTACTTC	CASSPRMAPREQYF	TRBV28	-	-	TRBJ2-7
TGTGCCAGCAGCTTAATGGATGACACTGAAGCTTTCTTT	CASSLMDDTEAFF	TRBV7-9	-	-	TRBJ1-1
TGTGCCAGCAGTTACTTTGACAGATACAATGAGCAGTTCTTC	CASSYFDRYNEQFF	TRBV6-5	-	-	TRBJ2-1
TGCAGCGGACGACAGGGGGACACTGAAGCTTTCTTT	CSGRQGDTEAFF	TRBV29-1	-	TRBD1	TRBJ1-1
TGTGCCAGCACCCCGACAGGGGGCTACTATGGCTACACCTTC	CASTPTGGYYGYTF	TRBV28	-	TRBD1	TRBJ1-2
TGTGCCAGCAGTTCCACCCCAATGAACACTGAAGCTTTCTTT	CASSSTPMNTEAFF	TRBV28	-	-	TRBJ1-1
TGTGCCAGCAGCCGAACTGGGCTAGCGAACACCGGGGAGCTGTTTTTT	CASSRTGLANTGELFF	TRBV2	-	-	TRBJ2-2
TGCAGTGCCGAGGCGCGGAAGGAGCAGTACTTC	CSAEARKEQYF	TRBV20-1	-	-	TRBJ2-5
TGTGCCAGCAGCTTGTGGGTAGCGGGACTTTCTTACAATGAGCAGTTCTTC	CASSLWVAGLSYNEQFF	TRBV5-8	-	TRBD2	TRBJ2-1
TGTGCCAGCAAGTCGACAGGGAACACTGAAGCTTTCTTT	CASKSTGNTEAFF	TRBV25-1	-	-	TRBJ1-1
TGCGCCAGCAGCTTGGTTGCGGGAGGGAACACCGGGGAGCTGTTTTTT	CASSLVAGGNTGELFF	TRBV5-1	-	TRBD2	TRBJ2-2
TGCGCCAGCAGCTTCTCCGGGACAGGGTCGGGCTACACCTTC	CASSFSGTGSGYTF	TRBV5-1	-	TRBD1	TRBJ1-2